The rows below give T cell receptor beta chains drawn from one sample of a study of graft-versus-host responses after intestinal transplantation. Data came from immunoSEQ multiplex PCR; TCRdb stores just in-frame clones and leaves some out. There are tens of thousands of clones in the sample; just under 95% occur only once, and over 0.45% lies in the top ten. These receptors' antigens are unknown. The specimen was unstimulated CD8+ T cells sorted from spleen or lymph node cells, collected before intestinal transplant. The source of these receptors is a human donor who received an intestinal transplant. The CDR3 runs from the conserved cysteine through the conserved F or W. D genes are given only for firm matches. Size tells how often a clone was seen (once, few, many) or the class of an expanded clone, and some rows leave it out.

clone_size	d_call	v_call	j_call	cdr3_aa	cdr3_nt
.	.	TRBV29-1	TRBJ2-7	CSVEAFFKDTKAYEQYF	TGCAGCGTTGAAGCTTTTTTTAAGGACACTAAGGCCTACGAGCAGTACTTC
.	.	TRBV15	TRBJ2-1	CATSRAEPGEVYNEQFF	TGTGCCACCAGCAGAGCCGAACCCGGGGAGGTTTACAATGAGCAGTTCTTC
.	.	TRBV19	TRBJ1-6	CASSIQGYNSPLHF	TGTGCCAGTAGTATCCAGGGTTATAATTCACCCCTCCACTTT
once	.	TRBV7-2	TRBJ2-7	CASSLQGLYEQYF	TGTGCCAGCAGCTTACAGGGCTTATACGAGCAGTACTTC
.	TRBD2	TRBV4-1	TRBJ2-1	CASSLKGVGSGRAAYYNEQFF	TGCGCCAGCAGCCTCAAGGGGGTGGGTAGCGGGAGGGCCGCCTACTACAATGAGCAGTTCTTC
.	TRBD2	TRBV9	TRBJ2-1	CASSVGGTEGLAGGPSYNEQFF	TGTGCCAGCAGCGTAGGGGGCACCGAGGGACTAGCGGGGGGCCCTTCCTACAATGAGCAGTTCTTC
.	.	TRBV5-6	TRBJ2-2	CASSFGTMNTGELFF	TGTGCCAGCAGCTTTGGGACAATGAACACCGGGGAGCTGTTTTTT
.	TRBD1	TRBV5-1	TRBJ1-2	CASSLEQGNYGYTF	TGCGCCAGCAGCTTGGAACAGGGGAACTATGGCTACACCTTC
few	.	TRBV6-6	TRBJ2-1	CASSYSGLLGDEQFF	TGTGCCAGCAGTTACTCAGGACTCCTAGGCGATGAGCAGTTCTTC
few	TRBD1	TRBV10-2	TRBJ1-2	CASTPGTEVNYGYTF	TGCGCCAGCACCCCGGGGACAGAGGTTAACTATGGCTACACCTTC
.	TRBD1	TRBV4-1	TRBJ1-6	CASSQGTGNNSPLHF	TGCGCCAGCAGCCAAGGGACAGGGAATAATTCACCCCTCCACTTT
.	TRBD1	TRBV28	TRBJ2-4	CATVPGQGNIQYF	TGTGCCACCGTACCGGGACAGGGAAACATTCAGTACTTC
.	TRBD2	TRBV9	TRBJ2-1	CASSVGSGAVYNEQFF	TGTGCCAGCAGCGTAGGTAGCGGGGCGGTCTACAATGAGCAGTTCTTC
.	.	TRBV30	TRBJ1-2	CAWSLGGKNGYTF	TGTGCCTGGAGCCTAGGGGGAAAGAATGGCTACACCTTC
.	TRBD1	TRBV19	TRBJ1-5	CASHTGGSSNQPQHF	TGTGCCAGTCATACAGGGGGCTCTAGCAATCAGCCCCAGCATTTT
.	.	TRBV4-2	TRBJ2-2	CASASSGENTGELFF	TGTGCCAGCGCTAGCTCCGGAGAGAACACCGGGGAGCTGTTTTTT
.	.	TRBV12-2	TRBJ1-1	CASRSRAFTEAFF	TGTGCAAGTCGCTCGAGGGCCTTCACTGAAGCTTTCTTT